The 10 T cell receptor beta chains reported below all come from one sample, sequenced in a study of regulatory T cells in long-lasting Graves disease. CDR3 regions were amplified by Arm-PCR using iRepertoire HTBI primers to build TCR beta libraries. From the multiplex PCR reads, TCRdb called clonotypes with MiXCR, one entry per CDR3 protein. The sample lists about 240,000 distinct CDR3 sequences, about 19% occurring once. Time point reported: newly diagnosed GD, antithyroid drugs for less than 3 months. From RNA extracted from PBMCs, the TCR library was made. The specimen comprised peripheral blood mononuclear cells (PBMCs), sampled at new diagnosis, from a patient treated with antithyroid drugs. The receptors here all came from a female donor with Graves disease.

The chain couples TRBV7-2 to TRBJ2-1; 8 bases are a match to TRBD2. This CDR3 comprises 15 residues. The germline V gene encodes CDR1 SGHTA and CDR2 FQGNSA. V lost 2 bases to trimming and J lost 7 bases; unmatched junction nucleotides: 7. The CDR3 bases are TGTGCCAGCAGCTTAACGGGAGGGCCAATAAATGAGCAGTTCTTC. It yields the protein CASSLTGGPINEQFF.

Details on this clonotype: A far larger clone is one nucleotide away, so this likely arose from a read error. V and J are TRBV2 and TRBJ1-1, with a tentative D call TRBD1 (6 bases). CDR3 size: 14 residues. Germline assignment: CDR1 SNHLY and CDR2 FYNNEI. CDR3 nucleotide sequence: TGTGCCAGCAGTCTTACAGGGTCGCGCACTGAAGCTTCCTTT. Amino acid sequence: CASSLTGSRTEASF.

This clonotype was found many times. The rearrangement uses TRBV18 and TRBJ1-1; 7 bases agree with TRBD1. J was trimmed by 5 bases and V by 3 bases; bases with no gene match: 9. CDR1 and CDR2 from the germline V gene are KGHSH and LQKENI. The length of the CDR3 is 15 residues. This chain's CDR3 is CASSPTRQGLTEAFF. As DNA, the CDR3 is TGTGCCAGCTCACCTACTAGACAGGGATTGACTGAAGCTTTCTTT.

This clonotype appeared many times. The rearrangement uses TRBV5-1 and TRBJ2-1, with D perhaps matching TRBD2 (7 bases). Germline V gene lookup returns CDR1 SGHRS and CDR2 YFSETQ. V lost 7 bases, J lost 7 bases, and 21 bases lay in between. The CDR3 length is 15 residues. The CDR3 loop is CASGRGAGRENEQFF. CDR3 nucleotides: TGCGCCAGCGGACGGGGGGCAGGCCGCGAGAATGAGCAGTTCTTC.

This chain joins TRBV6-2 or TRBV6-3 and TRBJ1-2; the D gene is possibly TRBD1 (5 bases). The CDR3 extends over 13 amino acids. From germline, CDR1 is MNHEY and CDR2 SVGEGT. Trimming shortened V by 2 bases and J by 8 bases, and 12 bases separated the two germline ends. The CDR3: CASSYTGGDGYTF. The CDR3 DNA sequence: TGTGCCAGCAGTTACACGGGGGGTGACGGCTACACCTTC.

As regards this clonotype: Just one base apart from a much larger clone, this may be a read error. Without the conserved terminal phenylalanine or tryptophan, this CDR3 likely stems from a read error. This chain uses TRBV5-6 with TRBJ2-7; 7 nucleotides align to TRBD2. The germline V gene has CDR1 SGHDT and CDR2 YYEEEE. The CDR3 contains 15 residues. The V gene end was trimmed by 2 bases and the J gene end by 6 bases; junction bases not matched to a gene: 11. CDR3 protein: CASSLITGKRGEQYL. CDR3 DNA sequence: TGTGCCAGCAGCTTAATAACGGGAAAGCGGGGCGAGCAGTACCTC.

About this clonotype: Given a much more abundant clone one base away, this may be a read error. The chain's CDR3 is CASSPKWANTGELFF. The CDR3 nucleotides are TGTGCCAGCAGCCCAAAGTGGGCGAACACCGGGGAGCTGTTTTTT. The V gene is TRBV9, the J gene TRBJ2-2; D is unresolved. This CDR3 spans 15 amino acids. The V gene's germline CDR1 is SGDLS and CDR2 YYNGEE. Trimming shortened V by 4 bases and J by 0 bases, and 10 bases separated the two germline ends.

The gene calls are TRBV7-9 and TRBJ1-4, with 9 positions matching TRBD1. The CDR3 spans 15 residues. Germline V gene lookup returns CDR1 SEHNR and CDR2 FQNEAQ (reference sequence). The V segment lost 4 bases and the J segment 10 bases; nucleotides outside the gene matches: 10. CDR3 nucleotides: TGTGCCAGCAGCTACCGACAGGGGGATATTGTAAAACTGTTTTTT. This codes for CASSYRQGDIVKLFF. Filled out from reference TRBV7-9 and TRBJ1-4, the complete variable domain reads DTGVSQNPRHKITKRGQNVTFRCDPISEHNRLYWYRQTLGQGPEFLTYFQNEAQLEKSRLLSDRFSAERPKGSFSTLEIQRTEQGDSAMYLCASSYRQGDIVKLFFGSGTQLSVL.

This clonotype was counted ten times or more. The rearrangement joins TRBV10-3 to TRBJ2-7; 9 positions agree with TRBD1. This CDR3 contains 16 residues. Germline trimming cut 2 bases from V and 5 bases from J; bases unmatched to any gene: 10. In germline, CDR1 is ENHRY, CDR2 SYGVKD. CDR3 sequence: CAISERLGQGQNEQYF. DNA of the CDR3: TGTGCCATCAGTGAGAGGTTAGGACAGGGGCAAAACGAGCAGTACTTC.

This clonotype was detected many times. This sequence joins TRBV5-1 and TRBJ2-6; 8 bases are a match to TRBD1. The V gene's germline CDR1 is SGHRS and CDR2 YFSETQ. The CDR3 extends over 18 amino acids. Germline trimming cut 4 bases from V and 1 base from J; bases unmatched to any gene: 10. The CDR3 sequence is CASSPQGQASSGANVLTF. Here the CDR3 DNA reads TGCGCCAGCAGCCCACAGGGACAGGCTTCTTCTGGGGCCAACGTCCTGACTTTC.